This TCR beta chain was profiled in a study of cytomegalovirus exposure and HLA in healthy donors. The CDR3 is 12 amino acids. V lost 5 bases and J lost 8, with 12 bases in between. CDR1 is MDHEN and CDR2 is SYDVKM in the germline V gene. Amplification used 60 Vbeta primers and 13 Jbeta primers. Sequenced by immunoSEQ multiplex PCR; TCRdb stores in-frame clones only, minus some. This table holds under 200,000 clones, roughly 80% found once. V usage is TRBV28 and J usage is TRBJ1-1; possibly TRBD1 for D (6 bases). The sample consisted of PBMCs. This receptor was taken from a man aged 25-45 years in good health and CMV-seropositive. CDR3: CASSPQDREAFF. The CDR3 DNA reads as TGTGCCAGCAGTCCCCAGGACAGAGAAGCTTTCTTT.